The 30 T cell receptor beta chains reported below all come from one sample, sequenced in a study of blood T cell repertoires in COVID-19. Assay: immunoSEQ multiplex PCR; the TCRdb copy retains only in-frame clones and omits some. The sample shows approximately 73,000 clones, approximately 92% of them seen only once. Specimen: peripheral blood. These receptors were obtained from a man aged 80 or over with acute or convalescent COVID-19.

The chain has TRBV7-3 and TRBJ2-2, with D maybe TRBD1 (6 bases). The ends were cut back, 5 bases at V and 0 bases at J, with 16 bases in the middle. Germline V gene lookup returns CDR1 SGHTA and CDR2 FQGTGA. This CDR3 has 17 amino acids. CDR3 sequence: CASSLSSGHANTGELFF. The CDR3 nucleotides are TGTGCCAGCAGCCTTTCCTCGGGACATGCGAACACCGGGGAGCTGTTTTTT.

The chain has TRBV11-1 and TRBJ2-3; no reliable D call. The CDR3 totals 13 residues. V lost 5 bases and J 1 base, leaving 7 bases between the germline ends. CDR1 and CDR2 from the germline V gene are SGHAT and FQDESV (reference sequence). The CDR3 nucleotides read TGTGCCAGCAGCCCCGCAGGCACAGATACGCAGTATTTT. This translates into CASSPAGTDTQYF.

The chain employs TRBV19 and TRBJ1-1, with D perhaps matching TRBD1 (5 bases). Germline CDR1 reads LNHDA; CDR2 reads SQIVND (reference sequence). The ends were cut back, 5 bases at V and 0 bases at J, with 16 bases in the middle. The CDR3 contains 16 residues. CDR3 residues: CASSQFRVFMNTEAFF. CDR3 bases: TGTGCCAGTAGTCAGTTCAGGGTATTCATGAACACTGAAGCTTTCTTT.

The rearrangement joins TRBV3-1 (or the pseudogene TRBV3-2) to TRBJ1-1, with no clear D. The CDR3 spans 14 residues. Trimming took off 1 base at V and 0 bases at J, with 6 bases between the two ends. Germline V gene sequence: CDR1 LGHDT, CDR2 YNNKEL (reference sequence). DNA for the CDR3: TGTGCCAGCAGCCAAGCCAGGATGAACACTGAAGCTTTCTTT. It yields the protein CASSQARMNTEAFF.

The V gene is TRBV21-1, the J gene TRBJ2-4; the D call TRBD1 from the table was never checked on the DNA. TRBV21-1 is a recognized pseudogene. The CDR3 is 17 amino acids. The CDR3 loop is CASSKVGLRQRKNIQYF. CDR3 DNA sequence: TGTGCCAGCAGCAAAGTAGGGTTGCGACAGCGCAAAAACATTCAGTACTTC.

The J gene is TRBJ2-6, the V gene TRBV5-1; 7 bases match TRBD1. Unmatched junction bases numbered 10, after V lost 4 bases and J lost 0 bases. This CDR3 region has 18 residues. Germline V gives CDR1 SGHRS, CDR2 YFSETQ. In nucleotides, the CDR3 is TGCGCCAGCAGCGGCGGACAGGATGTTCGCTCTGGGGCCAACGTCCTGACTTTC. Its protein product is CASSGGQDVRSGANVLTF.

The chain employs TRBV18 and TRBJ1-2, with unresolved D. V shed 5 bases and J shed 0 bases, with 13 bases lying between them. The CDR3 is 15 residues long. In germline, CDR1 is KGHSH, CDR2 LQKENI. This chain's CDR3 is CASSKVEGSNYGYTF. The DNA for the CDR3 is TGTGCCAGCTCAAAGGTTGAGGGATCTAACTATGGCTACACCTTC.

This chain links TRBV12-5 with TRBJ1-1; D not certain. The CDR3 has 15 residues. The V end lost 0 bases, the J end lost 1 base, and 9 bases lay between the germline ends. CDR1 and CDR2 from the germline V gene are LGHNT and FRNRAP. The CDR3 region is CASGLVGVSNTEAFF. The CDR3 nucleotides read TGTGCTAGTGGTTTGGTCGGAGTTTCGAACACTGAAGCTTTCTTT. The full variable domain, rest sourced from reference TRBV12-5 and TRBJ1-1, is DARVTQTPRHKVTEMGQEVTMRCQPILGHNTVFWYRQTMMQGLELLAYFRNRAPLDDSGMPKDRFSAEMPDATLATLKIQPSEPRDSAVYFCASGLVGVSNTEAFFGQGTRLTVV.

This rearrangement joins TRBV9 to TRBJ2-7, with TRBD2 identical over 8 bases. Germline values: CDR1 SGDLS, CDR2 YYNGEE. Trimming cost V 7 bases and J 2 bases; bases outside gene matches: 8. The CDR3 length is 14 residues. CDR3 loop: CASSGREVPYEQYF. DNA of the CDR3: TGTGCCAGCTCTGGGCGGGAGGTACCCTACGAGCAGTACTTC.

The chain uses TRBV13 and TRBJ1-3; D remains unclear. Germline-derived CDR1 and CDR2 are PRHDT and FYEKMQ (reference sequence). The CDR3 is 15 residues long. V shed 0 bases and J shed 0 bases, with 6 bases lying between them. As DNA, the CDR3 is TGTGCCAGCAGCTTAGGCCAGGCCTCTGGAAACACCATATATTTT. Its translation is CASSLGQASGNTIYF.

The V gene is TRBV19, the J gene TRBJ1-1; 7 bases are shared with TRBD1. Germline V gives CDR1 LNHDA, CDR2 SQIVND (reference sequence). The V segment lost 9 bases and the J segment 6 bases; nucleotides outside the gene matches: 10. CDR3 length equals 13 residues. CDR3 region: CASRQGRGAEAFF. The DNA for the CDR3 is TGTGCCAGCCGACAGGGAAGAGGCGCTGAAGCTTTCTTT.

The chain is built from TRBV5-4 and TRBJ2-1; 8 bases agree with TRBD2. CDR1 and CDR2 (germline): SGHNT, YYREEE (reference sequence). There are 15 residues in the CDR3. V shed 0 bases and J 9 bases; nucleotides not matched to a gene: 8. The CDR3 spells CASSLGQRGYGEQFF. CDR3 nucleotides: TGTGCCAGCAGCTTGGGGCAGCGGGGGTATGGTGAGCAGTTCTTC.

This chain links TRBV5-4 with TRBJ2-1; 8 bases agree with TRBD2. Germline CDR1 and CDR2: SGHNT and YYREEE (reference sequence). The junction had 6 bases not matched to a gene; V was cut back by 4 bases and J by 3 bases. The CDR3 runs 15 residues. CDR3 in amino acids: CASSLLAGFYNEQFF. The CDR3 DNA follows: TGTGCCAGCAGCCTCTTAGCGGGGTTCTACAATGAGCAGTTCTTC.

This rearrangement joins TRBV12-3 or TRBV12-4 to TRBJ2-5; 9 bases fit TRBD2. This CDR3 spans 13 amino acids. V lost 8 bases and J lost 5; bases outside the gene matches: 6. The CDR3 DNA follows: TGTGCCAGCCTCTCGGCGGGGGGGGAGACCCAGTACTTC. Its protein is CASLSAGGETQYF.

This chain links TRBV14 with TRBJ2-7, with TRBD2 as a possible D gene (5 bases). This CDR3 has 16 amino acids. Looked up from germline, CDR1 is SGHDN and CDR2 is FVKESK. Trimming stripped 0 bases from V and 0 bases from J, with 12 bases between. The CDR3 DNA is TGTGCCAGCAGCCAAGATTCAACGGGAAGCTCCTACGAGCAGTACTTC. It is translated as CASSQDSTGSSYEQYF. Full variable domain (remainder filled in from reference TRBV14 and TRBJ2-7): EAGVTQFPSHSVIEKGQTVTLRCDPISGHDNLYWYRRVMGKEIKFLLHFVKESKQDESGMPNNRFLAERTGGTYSTLKVQPAELEDSGVYFCASSQDSTGSSYEQYFGPGTRLTVT.

This clone has just one count. The chain couples TRBV30 to TRBJ2-2, with 11 bases matching TRBD1. With 4 bases clipped from V and 6 bases from J, the junction kept 4 bases outside the gene matches. Germline V gene sequence: CDR1 GTSNPN, CDR2 SVGIG (reference sequence). This CDR3 comprises 14 residues. In DNA, the CDR3 is TGTGCCTGGACGGGACAGGGGGGTCCCGGGGAGCTGTTTTTT. Its translation is CAWTGQGGPGELFF. Full variable domain (rest looked up from reference TRBV30 and TRBJ2-2): SQTIHQWPATLVQPVGSPLSLECTVEGTSNPNLYWYRQAAGRGLQLLFYSVGIGQISSEVPQNLSASRPQDRQFILSSKKLLLSDSGFYLCAWTGQGGPGELFFGEGSRLTVL.

The count of this clone is one. This chain links TRBV3-1 (or the pseudogene TRBV3-2) with TRBJ1-6; possible D gene TRBD1, 6 bases. This CDR3 contains 14 residues. Looked up from germline, CDR1 is LGHDT and CDR2 is YNNKEL (reference sequence). Trimming left V 1 base short and J 12 bases short, with 13 bases between. The CDR3 sequence is CASSQGQELGPLHF. The CDR3 DNA sequence: TGTGCCAGCAGCCAAGGACAGGAATTGGGACCCCTCCACTTT.

The rearrangement joins TRBV9 to TRBJ2-7, with a possible D match to TRBD2 (5 bases). V lost 0 bases and J lost 0, with 16 bases in between. The CDR3 has 17 amino acids. Looked up from germline, CDR1 is SGDLS and CDR2 is YYNGEE. The CDR3 sequence is CASSVGAVGIDSYEQYF. The CDR3, as DNA: TGTGCCAGCAGCGTAGGAGCGGTTGGGATAGACTCCTACGAGCAGTACTTC.

This clone turned up a few times. This sequence joins TRBV7-3 and TRBJ2-5, with 8 bases identical to TRBD2. The V and J ends lost 3 bases and 5 bases, in that order; junction bases with no gene match: 2. The CDR3 is made up of 13 amino acids. CDR1 SGHTA and CDR2 FQGTGA come from the germline V gene. CDR3 region: CASSFGGVETQYF. CDR3 DNA sequence: TGTGCCAGCAGCTTCGGGGGGGTGGAGACCCAGTACTTC.

V usage is TRBV10-1 and J usage is TRBJ2-7, with 9 bases lining up with TRBD1. V was clipped by 7 bases and J by 7 bases; unmatched bases: 8. This CDR3 region has 13 residues. Germline V CDR1 and CDR2: WNHNN, SYGVQD (reference sequence). This CDR3 reads CASNRDRAGEQYF. The CDR3 region has the DNA TGCGCCAGCAACCGGGACAGGGCAGGGGAGCAGTACTTC.

The rearrangement joins TRBV30 to TRBJ1-1, with 8 positions matching TRBD1. The germline V gene encodes CDR1 GTSNPN and CDR2 SVGIG (reference sequence). V trimming: 2 bases; J trimming: 5 bases; junction bases outside the gene matches: 7. The CDR3 has 14 residues. CDR3 coding DNA: TGTGCCTGGAGTCCCTTGGACAGGGAAACTGAAGCTTTCTTT. Amino acids: CAWSPLDRETEAFF.

This sequence joins TRBV12-5 and TRBJ1-1; 9 nucleotides line up with TRBD1. This CDR3 has 17 amino acids. In germline, CDR1 is LGHNT, CDR2 FRNRAP. The V gene end was trimmed by 7 bases and the J gene end by 4 bases; junction bases not matched to a gene: 16. Here the CDR3 DNA reads TGTGCTAGTGCCATGGGGACAGGGCGAAGGAGCAGCACTGAAGCTTTCTTT. Translated, it gives CASAMGTGRRSSTEAFF.

This clone was picked up a small number of times. The V gene is TRBV12-3 or TRBV12-4, the J gene TRBJ2-7; D is unclear. This CDR3 comprises 12 residues. Trimming cost V 3 bases and J 6 bases, with 9 bases left between them. CDR3 loop: CASSLTLGEQYF. The CDR3 DNA sequence: TGTGCCAGCAGTTTGACTTTAGGCGAGCAGTACTTC.

This chain joins TRBV2 and TRBJ2-5; 8 bases align to TRBD1. V gave up 4 bases and J gave up 5 bases; unmatched junction bases: 6. The CDR3 consists of 14 residues. The germline V gene encodes CDR1 SNHLY and CDR2 FYNNEI. Here the CDR3 reads CASSGPGGKETQYF. Written as DNA, the CDR3 is TGTGCCAGCAGTGGGCCAGGGGGCAAGGAGACCCAGTACTTC.

The rearrangement uses TRBV19 and TRBJ2-1; TRBD2 matches 7 bases. V gave up 5 bases and J gave up 10 bases; unmatched junction bases: 11. The CDR3 length is 14 residues. Germline V gene lookup returns CDR1 LNHDA and CDR2 SQIVND (reference sequence). CDR3 sequence: CASSLAENIGEQFF. CDR3 sequence (DNA): TGTGCCAGTAGTCTAGCGGAGAATATAGGCGAGCAGTTCTTC.

This chain connects TRBV4-1 to TRBJ1-6, with TRBD1 as a possible D gene (6 bases). This CDR3 region has 16 residues. V lost 4 bases and J 8 bases, leaving 18 bases between the germline ends. Germline lookup yields CDR1 MGHRA and CDR2 YSYEKL. CDR3 DNA sequence: TGCGCCAGCAGCCGCGCAGGCGGGGGCAGGGATTCACCCCTCCACTTT. Its translation is CASSRAGGGRDSPLHF.

Only one count was recorded for this clone. The V and J genes are TRBV7-2 and TRBJ2-3; 8 bases align to TRBD2. The trim removed 6 bases at V and 3 bases at J, leaving 8 bases unmatched. CDR1 and CDR2 from the germline V gene are SGHTA and FQGNSA. This CDR3 comprises 15 residues. CDR3 residues: CASSPKAGATDTQYF. CDR3 DNA sequence: TGTGCCAGCAGTCCGAAAGCGGGAGCTACAGATACGCAGTATTTT.

The chain uses TRBV18 and TRBJ2-7, with 12 bases identical to TRBD2. Trimming took 6 bases from V and 3 from J; bases not matched to a gene: 6. Germline CDR1 and CDR2: KGHSH and LQKENI. The CDR3 length is 15 residues. This chain's CDR3 is CASSQLAGGIYEQYF. CDR3 coding DNA: TGTGCCAGCTCCCAACTAGCGGGGGGCATCTACGAGCAGTACTTC.

The V call is TRBV11-2, the J call TRBJ1-1; 12 bases line up with TRBD1. The ends lost 4 bases at V and 8 bases at J; junction bases unmatched: 8. Germline values: CDR1 SGHAT, CDR2 FQNNGV. The CDR3 is made up of 15 amino acids. The CDR3 spells CASSSRDRGQSEAFF. CDR3 DNA sequence: TGTGCCAGCAGCTCCCGGGACAGGGGGCAATCGGAAGCTTTCTTT.

DNA of the CDR3: TGCGCCAGCAGCTGGAACAGGGAAACAGATACGCAGTATTTT. This gives the protein CASSWNRETDTQYF. The chain has TRBV5-1 and TRBJ2-3; tentatively, D is TRBD1 (6 bases). The CDR3 runs 14 residues. Trimming took off 3 bases at V and 3 bases at J, with 11 bases between the two ends. CDR1 is SGHRS and CDR2 is YFSETQ in the germline V gene. Filled out from reference TRBV5-1 and TRBJ2-3, the complete variable domain reads KAGVTQTPRYLIKTRGQQVTLSCSPISGHRSVSWYQQTPGQGLQFLFEYFSETQRNKGNFPGRFSGRQFSNSRSEMNVSTLELGDSALYLCASSWNRETDTQYFGPGTRLTVL.